These T cell receptor beta chains were read from a single sample in a study of blood T cell repertoires in COVID-19. The data were produced by immunoSEQ multiplex PCR, yet TCRdb's version contains in-frame clones alone and is incomplete. The sample records about 270,000 clones, around 84% being singletons. The source material was peripheral blood. These receptors all come from a human donor with COVID-19, enrolled during active disease. The donor label of this sample is uncertain. CDR3s include the opening cysteine and the closing phenylalanine or tryptophan. The order of the fields is J gene, V gene, D gene, clone size, CDR3 protein, CDR3 DNA. A D gene is named only where the DNA matches it firmly. Clone size is stated in some rows and not others, as once, few, many or a class when expanded.

J gene: TRBJ2-1; V gene: TRBV7-9; D gene: .; clone size: few; CDR3 protein: CASSALANEQFF; CDR3 DNA: TGTGCCAGCAGCGCCCTAGCGAATGAGCAGTTCTTC
J gene: TRBJ1-5; V gene: TRBV28; D gene: .; clone size: .; CDR3 protein: CASSFLEVYSNQPQHF; CDR3 DNA: TGTGCCAGCAGTTTTCTGGAGGTGTATAGCAATCAGCCCCAGCATTTT
J gene: TRBJ2-1; V gene: TRBV6-2/TRBV6-3; D gene: .; clone size: .; CDR3 protein: CASSSSSVKPRYEQFF; CDR3 DNA: TGTGCCAGCAGTTCCAGTAGCGTCAAACCCCGGTATGAGCAGTTCTTC
J gene: TRBJ1-2; V gene: TRBV28; D gene: .; clone size: once; CDR3 protein: CASSFSQNYGYTF; CDR3 DNA: TGTGCCAGCAGTTTTAGCCAGAACTATGGCTACACCTTC
J gene: TRBJ2-2; V gene: TRBV7-3; D gene: .; clone size: .; CDR3 protein: CASSTRWAGANTGELFF; CDR3 DNA: TGTGCCAGCAGCACTCGTTGGGCGGGCGCCAACACCGGGGAGCTGTTTTTT
J gene: TRBJ1-3; V gene: TRBV9; D gene: TRBD1; clone size: once; CDR3 protein: CASSERQGYSGNTIYF; CDR3 DNA: TGTGCCAGCAGCGAGAGACAGGGTTACTCTGGAAACACCATATATTTT
J gene: TRBJ2-5; V gene: TRBV5-1; D gene: .; clone size: .; CDR3 protein: CASSLMTVQETQYF; CDR3 DNA: TGCGCCAGCAGCTTGATGACTGTGCAAGAGACCCAGTACTTC
J gene: TRBJ1-4; V gene: TRBV28; D gene: .; clone size: .; CDR3 protein: CASWEGGMGEKLFF; CDR3 DNA: TGTGCCAGCTGGGAAGGGGGTATGGGTGAAAAACTGTTTTTT
J gene: TRBJ2-1; V gene: TRBV7-3; D gene: .; clone size: .; CDR3 protein: CASSLYVAGWGNEQFF; CDR3 DNA: TGTGCCAGCAGCTTATATGTGGCGGGATGGGGCAATGAGCAGTTCTTC
J gene: TRBJ2-7; V gene: TRBV7-9; D gene: TRBD1; clone size: .; CDR3 protein: CASRPTGTGSYEQYF; CDR3 DNA: TGTGCCAGCAGGCCCACCGGGACAGGCTCCTACGAGCAGTACTTC
J gene: TRBJ1-2; V gene: TRBV6-5; D gene: .; clone size: .; CDR3 protein: CATRTGYEGYTF; CDR3 DNA: TGTGCCACAAGAACAGGGTATGAAGGCTACACCTTC
J gene: TRBJ2-1; V gene: TRBV19; D gene: .; clone size: .; CDR3 protein: CASSLRGSYDEQFF; CDR3 DNA: TGTGCCAGCTCCCTCAGGGGATCGTACGATGAGCAGTTCTTC
J gene: TRBJ2-3; V gene: TRBV2; D gene: .; clone size: .; CDR3 protein: CASKSERTDTQYF; CDR3 DNA: TGTGCCAGCAAGAGCGAACGCACAGATACGCAGTATTTT
J gene: TRBJ2-1; V gene: TRBV30; D gene: TRBD1; clone size: few; CDR3 protein: CACNRGSSYNEQFF; CDR3 DNA: TGTGCCTGTAACAGGGGGAGCTCCTACAATGAGCAGTTCTTC
J gene: TRBJ2-3; V gene: TRBV19; D gene: .; clone size: .; CDR3 protein: CASSIAGGGPTDTQYF; CDR3 DNA: TGTGCCAGTAGTATAGCCGGCGGGGGCCCCACAGATACGCAGTATTTT
J gene: TRBJ1-3; V gene: TRBV5-5; D gene: TRBD1; clone size: once; CDR3 protein: CASSFDRAGNTIYF; CDR3 DNA: TGTGCCAGCAGCTTTGACAGGGCTGGAAACACCATATATTTT
J gene: TRBJ1-3; V gene: TRBV30; D gene: .; clone size: .; CDR3 protein: CAWRRGGLGYGNTIYF; CDR3 DNA: TGTGCCTGGAGGAGGGGCGGACTAGGATATGGAAACACCATATATTTT
J gene: TRBJ1-3; V gene: TRBV6-5; D gene: TRBD1; clone size: .; CDR3 protein: CASRGTDRYGNTIYF; CDR3 DNA: TGTGCCAGCAGGGGGACAGACCGATACGGAAACACCATATATTTT
J gene: TRBJ1-6; V gene: TRBV9; D gene: .; clone size: .; CDR3 protein: CASSVGEWPPLHF; CDR3 DNA: TGTGCCAGCAGCGTGGGAGAGTGGCCACCCCTCCACTTT
J gene: TRBJ2-5; V gene: TRBV5-1; D gene: TRBD2; clone size: .; CDR3 protein: CASSLVGTSGRETQYF; CDR3 DNA: TGCGCCAGCAGCTTGGTTGGGACTAGCGGTCGGGAGACCCAGTACTTC